These 6 T cell receptor beta chains came from one sample sequenced in a study of T cells in Graves' hyperthyroidism and ophthalmopathy. TCR beta CDR3 region amplification was performed from RNA transcripts. Carried out on the TCR CDR3, a first-round RT-PCR used the HTBI primer set. One entry per CDR3 protein results from TCRdb running MiXCR on the multiplex PCR reads. Among roughly 550,000 distinct CDR3 sequences, approximately 16% were seen once, and the ten largest hold approximately 32%. Sequencing was performed on blood. These receptors were collected from a young woman with Graves' ophthalmopathy.

The V call is TRBV19, the J call TRBJ2-3; the match to TRBD1 covers 9 bases. The V segment lost 3 bases and the J segment 2 bases; nucleotides outside the gene matches: 3. CDR1 LNHDA and CDR2 SQIVND come from the germline V gene (reference sequence). This CDR3 contains 15 residues. The CDR3 region is CASSMGQGLTDTQYF. The CDR3 DNA is TGTGCCAGTAGTATGGGACAGGGACTCACAGATACGCAGTATTTT.

Ten or more counts support this clonotype. The chain carries TRBV20-1 and TRBJ2-3; D is undetermined. Trimming took off 3 bases at V and 4 bases at J, with 5 bases between the two ends. The CDR3 contains 11 residues. Per the germline V gene, CDR1 is DFQATT and CDR2 is SNEGSKA (reference sequence). CDR3 in DNA: TGCAGTGCTAGGGTGGCAGATACGCAGTATTTT. Encoded protein: CSARVADTQYF.

This clonotype was observed at least ten times. The J gene is TRBJ2-1, the V gene TRBV7-9; TRBD1 agrees at 11 bases. Germline CDR1 reads SEHNR; CDR2 reads FQNEAQ (reference sequence). The J segment lost 2 bases and the V segment lost 5 bases, leaving 5 bases of the junction unmatched. This CDR3 is built from 16 residues. The CDR3, as DNA: TGTGCCAGCAGCGCGGGACAGGGGGGCCCCTACAATGAGCAGTTCTTC. Translated: CASSAGQGGPYNEQFF.

This chain links TRBV28 with TRBJ1-6, with TRBD1 identical over 10 bases. The germline V gene has CDR1 MDHEN and CDR2 SYDVKM. V was clipped by 6 bases and J by 7 bases; unmatched bases: 3. The CDR3 sequence is 14 residues long. For the CDR3, the DNA is TGTGCCAGCAGGGGGGGACAGGGGAATTCACCCCTCCACTTT. This sequence encodes CASRGGQGNSPLHF. Together with reference TRBV28 and TRBJ1-6, the CDR3 gives the full variable domain: DVKVTQSSRYLVKRTGEKVFLECVQDMDHENMFWYRQDPGLGLRLIYFSYDVKMKEKGDIPEGYSVSREKKERFSLILESASTNQTSMYLCASRGGQGNSPLHFGNGTRLTVT.

The gene calls are TRBV6-4 and TRBJ2-1; tentative D call: TRBD1 (6 bases). Trimming left V 2 bases short and J 5 bases short, with 7 bases between. This CDR3 is built from 13 residues. The germline V gene encodes CDR1 MRHNA and CDR2 SNTAGT. In DNA, the CDR3 is TGTGCCAGCAGTGACGGACAGAACAATGAGCAGTTCTTC. This sequence encodes CASSDGQNNEQFF.

The chain is built from TRBV11-2 and TRBJ2-3, with TRBD2 identical over 11 bases. V trimming: 6 bases; J trimming: 14 bases; junction bases outside the gene matches: 25. The germline gives CDR1 SGHAT, CDR2 FQNNGV. The CDR3 totals 18 residues. As DNA, the CDR3 is TGTGCCAGCAGACGCTCGGGGGGGGATAGCGGGAGGGCCGGTCACCGGTATTTT. Protein sequence: CASRRSGGDSGRAGHRYF.